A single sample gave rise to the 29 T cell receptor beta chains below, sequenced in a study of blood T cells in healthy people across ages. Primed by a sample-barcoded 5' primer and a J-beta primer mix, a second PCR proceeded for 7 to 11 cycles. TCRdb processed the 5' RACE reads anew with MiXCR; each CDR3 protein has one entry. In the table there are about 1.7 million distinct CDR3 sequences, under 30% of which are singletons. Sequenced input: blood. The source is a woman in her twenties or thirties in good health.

CDR3 sequence (DNA): TGTGCCAGCAGCGGACGTACCGGGGGGGAGACCCAGTACTTC. This encodes CASSGRTGGETQYF. The J gene is TRBJ2-5, the V gene TRBV2; TRBD2 matches at 7 bases. The CDR3 sequence is 14 residues long. V dropped 6 bases and J dropped 5; count of bases not matched to a gene: 9. Per germline, CDR1 SNHLY and CDR2 FYNNEI.

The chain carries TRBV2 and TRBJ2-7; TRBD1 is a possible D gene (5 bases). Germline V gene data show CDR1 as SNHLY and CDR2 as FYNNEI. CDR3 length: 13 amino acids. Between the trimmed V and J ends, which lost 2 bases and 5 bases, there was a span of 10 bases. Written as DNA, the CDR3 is TGTGCCAGCAGTGAACAGGGTTTCGACGAGCAGTACTTC. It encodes CASSEQGFDEQYF.

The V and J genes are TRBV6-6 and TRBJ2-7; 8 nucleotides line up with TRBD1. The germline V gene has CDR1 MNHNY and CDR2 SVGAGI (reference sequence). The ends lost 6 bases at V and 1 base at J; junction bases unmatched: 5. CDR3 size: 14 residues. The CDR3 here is CASRADRASYEQYF. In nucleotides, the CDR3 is TGTGCCAGCAGGGCGGACAGGGCTTCCTACGAGCAGTACTTC.

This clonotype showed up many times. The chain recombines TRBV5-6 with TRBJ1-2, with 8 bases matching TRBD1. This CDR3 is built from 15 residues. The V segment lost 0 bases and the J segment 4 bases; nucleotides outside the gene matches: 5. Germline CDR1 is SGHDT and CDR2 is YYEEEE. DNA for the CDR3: TGTGCCAGCAGCTTGGCGACAGGGGACGCCTATGGCTACACCTTC. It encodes CASSLATGDAYGYTF.

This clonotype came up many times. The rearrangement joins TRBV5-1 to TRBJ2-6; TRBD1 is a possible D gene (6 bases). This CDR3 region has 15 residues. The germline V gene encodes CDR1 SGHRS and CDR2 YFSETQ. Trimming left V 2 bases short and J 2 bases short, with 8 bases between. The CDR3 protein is CASSLNRAGANVLTF. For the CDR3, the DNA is TGCGCCAGCAGCTTAAACAGGGCTGGGGCCAACGTCCTGACTTTC.

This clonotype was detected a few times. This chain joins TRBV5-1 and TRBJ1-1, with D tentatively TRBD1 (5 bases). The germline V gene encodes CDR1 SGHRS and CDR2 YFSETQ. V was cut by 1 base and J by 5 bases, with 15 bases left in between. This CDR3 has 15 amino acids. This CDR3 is CASSLSGAPGTEAFF. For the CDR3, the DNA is TGCGCCAGCAGCTTGTCCGGGGCCCCTGGTACTGAAGCTTTCTTT. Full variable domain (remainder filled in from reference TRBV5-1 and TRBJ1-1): KAGVTQTPRYLIKTRGQQVTLSCSPISGHRSVSWYQQTPGQGLQFLFEYFSETQRNKGNFPGRFSGRQFSNSRSEMNVSTLELGDSALYLCASSLSGAPGTEAFFGQGTRLTVV.

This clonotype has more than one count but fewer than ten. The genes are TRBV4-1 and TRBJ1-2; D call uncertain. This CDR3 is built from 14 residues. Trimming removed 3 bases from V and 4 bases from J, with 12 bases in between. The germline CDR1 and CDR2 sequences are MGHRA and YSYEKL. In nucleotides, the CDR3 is TGCGCCAGCAGCCATGGTATAACCATCTATGGCTACACCTTC. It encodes CASSHGITIYGYTF.

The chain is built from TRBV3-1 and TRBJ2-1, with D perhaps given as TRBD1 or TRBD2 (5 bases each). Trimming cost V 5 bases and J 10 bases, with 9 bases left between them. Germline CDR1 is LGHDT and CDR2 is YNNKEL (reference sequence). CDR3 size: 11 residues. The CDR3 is CASSSWGEQFF. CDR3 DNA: TGTGCCAGCAGCTCCTGGGGGGAGCAGTTCTTC.

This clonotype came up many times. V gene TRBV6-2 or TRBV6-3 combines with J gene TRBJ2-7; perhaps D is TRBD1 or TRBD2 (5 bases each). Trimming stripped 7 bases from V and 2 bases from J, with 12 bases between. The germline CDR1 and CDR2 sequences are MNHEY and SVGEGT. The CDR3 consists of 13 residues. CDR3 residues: CASKGSGPYEQYF. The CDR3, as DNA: TGTGCCAGCAAGGGGAGCGGTCCCTACGAGCAGTACTTC.

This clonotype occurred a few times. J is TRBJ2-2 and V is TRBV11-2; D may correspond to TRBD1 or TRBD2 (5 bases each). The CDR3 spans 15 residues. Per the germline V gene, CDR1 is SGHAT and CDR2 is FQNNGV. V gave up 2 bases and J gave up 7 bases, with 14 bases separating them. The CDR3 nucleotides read TGTGCCAGCAGCTTACCTGGCACTAGGGGCGGGGAGCTGTTTTTT. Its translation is CASSLPGTRGGELFF.

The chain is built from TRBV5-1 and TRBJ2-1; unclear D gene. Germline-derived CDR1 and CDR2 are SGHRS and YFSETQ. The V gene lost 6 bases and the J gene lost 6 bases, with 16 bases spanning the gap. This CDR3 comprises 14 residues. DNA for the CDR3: TGCGCCAGCAAAGACCAACCTGGATTCAATGAGCAGTTCTTC. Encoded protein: CASKDQPGFNEQFF.

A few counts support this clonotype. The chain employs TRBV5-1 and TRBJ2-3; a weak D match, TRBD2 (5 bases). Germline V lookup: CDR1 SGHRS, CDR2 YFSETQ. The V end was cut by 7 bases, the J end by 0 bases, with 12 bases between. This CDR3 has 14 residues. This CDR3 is CASHDPGSTDTQYF. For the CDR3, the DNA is TGCGCCAGCCATGATCCGGGGAGCACAGATACGCAGTATTTT.

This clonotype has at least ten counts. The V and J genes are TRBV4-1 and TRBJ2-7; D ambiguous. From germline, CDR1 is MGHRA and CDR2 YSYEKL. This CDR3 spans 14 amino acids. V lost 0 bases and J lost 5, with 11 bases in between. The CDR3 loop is CASSQDLVGNEQYF. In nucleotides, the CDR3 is TGCGCCAGCAGCCAAGATCTTGTAGGGAACGAGCAGTACTTC.

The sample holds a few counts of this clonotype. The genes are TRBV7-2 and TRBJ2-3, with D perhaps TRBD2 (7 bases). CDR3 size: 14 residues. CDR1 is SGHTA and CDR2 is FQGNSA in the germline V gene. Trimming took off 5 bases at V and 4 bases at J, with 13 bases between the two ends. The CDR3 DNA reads TGTGCCAGCAGCCCCGGGGGGCCAGCAGATACGCAGTATTTT. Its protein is CASSPGGPADTQYF.

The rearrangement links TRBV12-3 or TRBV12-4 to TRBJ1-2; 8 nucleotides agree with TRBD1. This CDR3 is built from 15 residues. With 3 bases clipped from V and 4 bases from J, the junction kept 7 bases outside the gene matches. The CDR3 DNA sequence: TGTGCCAGCAGTTTGACAGGGGCGCGTTTCTATGGCTACACCTTC. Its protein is CASSLTGARFYGYTF.

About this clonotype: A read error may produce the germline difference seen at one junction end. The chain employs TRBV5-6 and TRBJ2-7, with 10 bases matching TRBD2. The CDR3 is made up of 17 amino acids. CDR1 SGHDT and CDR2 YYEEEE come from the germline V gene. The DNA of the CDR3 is TGTGCCAGCAGCTTGGCCTCAGCGGGGGGGCCTTCCTATGAGCAGTACTTC. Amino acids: CASSLASAGGPSYEQYF.

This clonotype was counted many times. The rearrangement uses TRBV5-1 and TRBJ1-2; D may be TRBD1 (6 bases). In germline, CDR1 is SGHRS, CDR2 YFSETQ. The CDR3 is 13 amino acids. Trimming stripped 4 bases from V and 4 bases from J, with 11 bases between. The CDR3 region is CASSTTGPYGYTF. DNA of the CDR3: TGCGCCAGCAGCACTACAGGGCCCTATGGCTACACCTTC.

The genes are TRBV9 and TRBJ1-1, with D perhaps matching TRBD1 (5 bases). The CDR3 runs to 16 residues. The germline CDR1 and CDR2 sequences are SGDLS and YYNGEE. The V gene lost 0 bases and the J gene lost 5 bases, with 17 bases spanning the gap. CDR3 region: CASSVGGRAGETEAFF. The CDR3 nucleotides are TGTGCCAGCAGCGTAGGGGGCAGGGCAGGCGAAACTGAAGCTTTCTTT.

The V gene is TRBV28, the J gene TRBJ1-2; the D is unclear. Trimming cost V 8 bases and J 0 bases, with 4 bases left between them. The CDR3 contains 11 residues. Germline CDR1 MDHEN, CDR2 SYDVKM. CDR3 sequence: CASHSNYGYTF. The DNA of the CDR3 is TGTGCCAGCCATTCTAACTATGGCTACACCTTC.

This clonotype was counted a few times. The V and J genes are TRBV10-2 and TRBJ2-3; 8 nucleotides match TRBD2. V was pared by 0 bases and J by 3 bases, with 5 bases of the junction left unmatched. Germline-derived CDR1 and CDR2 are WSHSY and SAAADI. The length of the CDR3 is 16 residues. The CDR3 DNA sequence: TGCGCCAGCAGTGAGTCGGTCGGGAGGGCGACAGATACGCAGTATTTT. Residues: CASSESVGRATDTQYF.

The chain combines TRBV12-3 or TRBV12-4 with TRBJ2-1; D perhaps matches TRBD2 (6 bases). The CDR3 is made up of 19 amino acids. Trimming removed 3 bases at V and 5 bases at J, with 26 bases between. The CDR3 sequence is CASSFGYSWGRREDNEQFF. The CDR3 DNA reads TGTGCCAGCAGTTTTGGGTATAGCTGGGGCCGTAGGGAGGACAATGAGCAGTTCTTC.

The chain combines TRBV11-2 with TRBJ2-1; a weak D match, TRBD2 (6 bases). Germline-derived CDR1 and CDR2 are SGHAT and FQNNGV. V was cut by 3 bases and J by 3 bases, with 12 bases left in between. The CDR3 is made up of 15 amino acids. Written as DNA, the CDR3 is TGTGCCAGCAGCTTGCCAGTGGGGGGCTACAATGAGCAGTTCTTC. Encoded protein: CASSLPVGGYNEQFF.

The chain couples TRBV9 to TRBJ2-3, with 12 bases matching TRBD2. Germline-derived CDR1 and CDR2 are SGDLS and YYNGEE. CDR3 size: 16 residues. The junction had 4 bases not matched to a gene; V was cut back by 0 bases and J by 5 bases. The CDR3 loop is CASSVGTSGMVDTQYF. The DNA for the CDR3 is TGTGCCAGCAGCGTAGGGACTAGCGGGATGGTAGATACGCAGTATTTT.

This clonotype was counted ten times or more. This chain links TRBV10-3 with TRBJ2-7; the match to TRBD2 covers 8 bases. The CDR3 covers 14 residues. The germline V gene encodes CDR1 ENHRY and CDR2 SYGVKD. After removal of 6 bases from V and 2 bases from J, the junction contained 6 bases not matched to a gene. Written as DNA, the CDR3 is TGTGCCATCAGCGACGAGCGGGGGACCTACGAGCAGTACTTC. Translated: CAISDERGTYEQYF.

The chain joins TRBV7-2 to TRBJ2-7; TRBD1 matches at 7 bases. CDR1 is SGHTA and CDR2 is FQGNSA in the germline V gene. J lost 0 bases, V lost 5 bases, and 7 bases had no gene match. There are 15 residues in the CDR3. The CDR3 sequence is CASSPTGYPSYEQYF. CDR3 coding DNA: TGTGCCAGCAGCCCGACAGGGTACCCCTCCTACGAGCAGTACTTC.

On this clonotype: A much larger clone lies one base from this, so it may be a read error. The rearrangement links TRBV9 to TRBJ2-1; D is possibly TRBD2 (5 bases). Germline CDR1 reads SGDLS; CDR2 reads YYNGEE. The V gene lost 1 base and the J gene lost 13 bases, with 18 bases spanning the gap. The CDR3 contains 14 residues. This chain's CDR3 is CASSVSTIRETQFF. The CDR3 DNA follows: TGTGCCAGCAGCGTATCCACGATTAGGGAGACCCAGTTCTTC.

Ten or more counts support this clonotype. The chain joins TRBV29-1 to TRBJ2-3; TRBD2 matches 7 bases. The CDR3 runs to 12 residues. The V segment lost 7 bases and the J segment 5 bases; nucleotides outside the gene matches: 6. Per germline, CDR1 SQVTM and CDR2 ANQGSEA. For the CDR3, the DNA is TGCAGCGCTCAGACTAGCCAAGATACGCAGTATTTT. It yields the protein CSAQTSQDTQYF.

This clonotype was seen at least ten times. The CDR3, as DNA: TGCAGTGCTAGAGACCTCACGGGGAGTGCAGATACGCAGTATTTT. It encodes CSARDLTGSADTQYF. V gene TRBV20-1 combines with J gene TRBJ2-3; a possible D gene is TRBD2 (5 bases). Trimming removed 0 bases at V and 4 bases at J, with 14 bases between. CDR1 and CDR2 (germline): DFQATT, SNEGSKA (reference sequence). The CDR3 runs to 15 residues.

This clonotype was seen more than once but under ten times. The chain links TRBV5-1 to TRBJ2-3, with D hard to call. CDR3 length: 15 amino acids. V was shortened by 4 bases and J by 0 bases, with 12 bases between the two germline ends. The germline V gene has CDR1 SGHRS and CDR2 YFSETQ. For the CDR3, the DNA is TGCGCCAGCAGCCCGGACGGGCCTAGCACAGATACGCAGTATTTT. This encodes CASSPDGPSTDTQYF.